This TCR beta chain emerged from a study of T-cell reconstitution after alpha-beta-depleted transplantation in children. Study-level findings and limits: Several hundred expanded graft clones reportedly gave rise to the alpha-beta T cells present about two months after transplant.

Unique molecular identifiers were incorporated into the prepared TCRbeta library. TCRdb reprocessed the PCR reads with MiXCR, giving one entry per CDR3 protein. The sample has about 120,000 distinct CDR3 sequences, under 25% seen once. Germline V gene lookup returns CDR1 SGHDT and CDR2 YYEEEE. The CDR3 is made up of 16 amino acids. The V end was cut by 1 base, the J end by 0 bases, with 14 bases between. Ten or more counts support this clonotype. The antigen is unknown. Sample: PBMCs, mostly from graft donor cells, taken 180 days after TCRalphabeta/CD19-depleted stem cell transplant. This chain links TRBV5-6 with TRBJ2-7; tentatively, D is TRBD1 (5 bases). This sequence originates from a male patient between 2 and 10 years old who had a stem cell transplant for chronic granulomatous disease, so the T cells may come from the graft donor. The CDR3 nucleotides are TGTGCCAGCAGCTTGCAAGGGGTAGCTTCCTCCTACGAGCAGTACTTC. Translation gives CASSLQGVASSYEQYF. Combining the CDR3 with reference TRBV5-6 and TRBJ2-7 gives the whole variable domain DAGVTQSPTHLIKTRGQQVTLRCSPKSGHDTVSWYQQALGQGPQFIFQYYEEEERQRGNFPDRFSGHQFPNYSSELNVNALLLGDSALYLCASSLQGVASSYEQYFGPGTRLTVT.